The 8 T cell receptor beta chains presented below share a single source sample, sequenced in a study of blood T cells in healthy people across ages. Then a second PCR, running roughly 7 to 11 cycles, was carried out with a sample-barcoded 5' primer and a J-beta primer mix. TCRdb fed the 5' RACE reads into MiXCR, producing one record per CDR3 protein. The sample lists 600,000 to 850,000 distinct CDR3 sequences, roughly 25% occurring once. The same data also went into a second study, on T cells of mothers and their children.

Sequenced: blood. These receptors were taken from a boy younger than 18 in good health.

The chain is built from TRBV7-6 and TRBJ2-1; 8 bases line up with TRBD1. This CDR3 spans 15 amino acids. J gave up 2 bases and V 5 bases, and 5 bases lay outside the gene matches. Germline assignment: CDR1 SGHVS and CDR2 FNYEAQ. The CDR3 loop reads CASSPTGEPYNEQFF. The CDR3 region has the DNA TGTGCCAGCAGCCCGACAGGGGAACCCTACAATGAGCAGTTCTTC.

This chain uses TRBV12-5 with TRBJ1-4; TRBD1 aligns across 11 bases. Germline values: CDR1 LGHNT, CDR2 FRNRAP. Trimming cost V 6 bases and J 7 bases; bases outside gene matches: 4. The CDR3 sequence is 14 residues long. CDR3 loop: CASGSGTGGEKLFF. The CDR3 nucleotides read TGTGCTAGTGGCTCCGGGACAGGGGGTGAAAAACTGTTTTTT.

This chain uses TRBV29-1 with TRBJ2-1; TRBD2 aligns across 8 bases. Per the germline V gene, CDR1 is SQVTM and CDR2 is ANQGSEA. J gave up 1 base and V 4 bases, and 9 bases lay outside the gene matches. The CDR3 sequence is 16 residues long. CDR3 nucleotides: TGCAGCGTTGTTAGTCGGGAGGGCCTGTCCTACAATGAGCAGTTCTTC. Translated, it gives CSVVSREGLSYNEQFF.

V is TRBV29-1 and J is TRBJ2-5, with 7 nucleotides matching TRBD2. Near its end, the DNA agrees better with TRBJ2-7, so the J call may be wrong. CDR3 length: 13 amino acids. The germline gives CDR1 SQVTM, CDR2 ANQGSEA. Here the CDR3 reads CSVKLANSYEQYF. For the CDR3, the DNA is TGCAGCGTCAAACTAGCGAATTCCTACGAGCAGTACTTC.

The CDR3 nucleotides read TGTGCCAGCTCACCCTGGGACAGTTGGAGCTCCTACGAGCAGTACTTC. It encodes CASSPWDSWSSYEQYF. The chain recombines TRBV18 with TRBJ2-7; 7 nucleotides align to TRBD1. The CDR3 spans 16 residues. The junction had 8 bases not matched to a gene; V was cut back by 3 bases and J by 0 bases. From germline, CDR1 is KGHSH and CDR2 LQKENI. Together with reference TRBV18 and TRBJ2-7, the CDR3 gives the full variable domain: NAGVMQNPRHLVRRRGQEARLRCSPMKGHSHVYWYRQLPEEGLKFMVYLQKENIIDESGMPKERFSAEFPKEGPSILRIQQVVRGDSAAYFCASSPWDSWSSYEQYFGPGTRLTVT.

The V and J genes are TRBV24-1 and TRBJ2-1; D is perhaps TRBD1 (5 bases). The DNA matches TRBJ2-7 better at its end, which makes the J call doubtful. Germline CDR1 and CDR2: KGHDR and SFDVKD. The CDR3 length is 12 residues. DNA for the CDR3: TGTGCCACCAGTGGTACAGGAGTCGGGCAGTACTTC. This translates into CATSGTGVGQYF.

The V and J genes are TRBV7-9 and TRBJ2-5; D is uncertain. The last part of the DNA fits TRBJ2-7 better; the J call may be wrong. The CDR3 consists of 15 residues. The germline V gene has CDR1 SEHNR and CDR2 FQNEAQ (reference sequence). CDR3: CASSLGAPSPYEQYF. CDR3 coding DNA: TGTGCCAGCAGCTTAGGGGCCCCATCCCCCTACGAGCAGTACTTC.

In its sample, this clonotype was seen a few times. The chain recombines TRBV9 with TRBJ2-3; D is perhaps TRBD2 (7 bases). The CDR3 is 14 amino acids. V gave up 4 bases and J gave up 4 bases, with 13 bases separating them. Germline loops: CDR1 SGDLS, CDR2 YYNGEE. The CDR3 loop is CASSIGGPADTQYF. The CDR3 bases are TGTGCCAGCAGCATCGGGGGGCCCGCAGATACGCAGTATTTT. Based on the CDR3 plus reference TRBV9 and TRBJ2-3, the full variable domain is DSGVTQTPKHLITATGQRVTLRCSPRSGDLSVYWYQQSLDQGLQFLIQYYNGEERAKGNILERFSAQQFPDLHSELNLSSLELGDSALYFCASSIGGPADTQYFGPGTRLTVL.